A single sample gave rise to the 6 T cell receptor beta chains below, sequenced in a study of T cells in Graves' hyperthyroidism and ophthalmopathy. RNA transcripts gave rise to amplified TCR beta CDR3 regions. During a first-round RT-PCR of the TCR CDR3, the HTBI primer set was used. Each CDR3 protein gets one entry after TCRdb re-called the multiplex PCR reads with MiXCR. The table includes approximately 400,000 distinct CDR3 sequences, around 15% detected once. Sequencing used blood. The source is a man between 45 and 60 years old with Graves' ophthalmopathy.

The rearrangement joins TRBV4-2 to TRBJ2-1, with TRBD2 matching 9 bases. The ends lost 3 bases at V and 4 bases at J; junction bases unmatched: 4. There are 15 residues in the CDR3. In germline, CDR1 is LGHNA, CDR2 YNFKEQ. The CDR3 DNA reads TGTGCCAGCAGCCAGGCGACTAGCGGATACAATGAGCAGTTCTTC. Its translation is CASSQATSGYNEQFF.

The chain uses TRBV7-9 and TRBJ1-3; no firm D call. Per the germline V gene, CDR1 is SEHNR and CDR2 is FQNEAQ (reference sequence). V was pared by 5 bases and J by 0 bases, with 17 bases between. CDR3 size: 17 residues. CDR3 coding DNA: TGTGCCAGCAGCCCAAGGAGGGTGGTCGACTCTGGAAACACCATATATTTT. Protein sequence: CASSPRRVVDSGNTIYF.

In this sample, this clonotype turned up many times. V and J are TRBV18 and TRBJ1-1, with TRBD1 as a possible D gene (6 bases). From germline, CDR1 is KGHSH and CDR2 LQKENI. Deletions cut 4 bases from V and 5 bases from J, with 14 bases between. The CDR3 totals 14 residues. CDR3: CASSRGAGVTEAFF. CDR3 sequence (DNA): TGTGCCAGCTCACGAGGGGCAGGGGTGACTGAAGCTTTCTTT.

To note about this clonotype: This may be a read error, as it is one base from a much larger clone. This rearrangement joins TRBV2 to TRBJ2-7; possibly TRBD2 for D (7 bases). Trimming pared 6 bases from V and 7 bases from J, leaving 22 bases between. Germline-derived CDR1 and CDR2 are SNHLY and FYNNEI. This CDR3 region has 15 residues. The CDR3 sequence is CASRGAAGVRNEQYF. The CDR3 coding sequence is TGTGCCAGCAGGGGGGCCGCGGGAGTACGCAATGAGCAGTACTTC.

There are many counts of this clonotype. This rearrangement joins TRBV3-1 to TRBJ2-1; 8 bases map to TRBD2. This CDR3 region has 17 residues. V was pared by 2 bases and J by 3 bases, with 9 bases of the junction left unmatched. CDR1 is LGHDT and CDR2 is YNNKEL in the germline V gene (reference sequence). DNA for the CDR3: TGTGCCAGCAGCCAACTAGCGGGCCACCCCCTCTACAATGAGCAGTTCTTC. Protein: CASSQLAGHPLYNEQFF.

J is TRBJ2-1 and V is TRBV11-2; 7 bases are a match to TRBD1. CDR1 and CDR2 (germline): SGHAT, FQNNGV. J gave up 8 bases and V 5 bases, and 15 bases lay outside the gene matches. The CDR3 is 16 amino acids. This CDR3 reads CASSARGEGAGDEQFF. In DNA form, the CDR3 reads TGTGCCAGCAGCGCTAGGGGAGAGGGGGCAGGGGATGAGCAGTTCTTC.